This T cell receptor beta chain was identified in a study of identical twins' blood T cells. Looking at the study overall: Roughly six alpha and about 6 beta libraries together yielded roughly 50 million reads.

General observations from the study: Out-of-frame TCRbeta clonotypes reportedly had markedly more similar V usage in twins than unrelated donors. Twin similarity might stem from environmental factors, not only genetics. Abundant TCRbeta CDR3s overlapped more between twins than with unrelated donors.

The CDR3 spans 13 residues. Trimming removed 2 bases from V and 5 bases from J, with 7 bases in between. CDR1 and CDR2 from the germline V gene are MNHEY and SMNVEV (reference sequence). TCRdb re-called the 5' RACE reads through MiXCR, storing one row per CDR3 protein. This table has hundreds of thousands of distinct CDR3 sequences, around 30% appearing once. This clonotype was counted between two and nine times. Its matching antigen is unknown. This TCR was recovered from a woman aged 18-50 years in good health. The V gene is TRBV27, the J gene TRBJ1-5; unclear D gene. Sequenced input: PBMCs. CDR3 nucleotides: TGTGCCAGCAGTTTAGGGCCCTATCAGCCCCAGCATTTT. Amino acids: CASSLGPYQPQHF.